Listed here are 11 T cell receptor beta chains from one sample, sequenced in a study of T cell responses to AZD1222 COVID-19 vaccine. The method was immunoSEQ multiplex PCR; TCRdb's version includes in-frame clones alone and lacks a portion of them. This sample yields approximately 150,000 clones, of which approximately 90% are seen a single time; roughly 1.1% belongs to the top ten. The sample in question was peripheral blood, obtained 28 days after the second AZD1222 dose. Receptors originate from an adult who received the AZD1222 COVID-19 vaccine.

This chain connects TRBV9 to TRBJ1-2, with D possibly matching TRBD1 (6 bases). The CDR3 has 15 residues. Germline assignment: CDR1 SGDLS and CDR2 YYNGEE. V was trimmed by 6 bases and J by 5 bases, leaving 20 bases between them. CDR3 nucleotide sequence: TGTGCCAGCAAAAGAGGAGGGGGTATTGGGTATGGCTACACCTTC. This sequence encodes CASKRGGGIGYGYTF. Complete variable domain (other parts from reference TRBV9 and TRBJ1-2): DSGVTQTPKHLITATGQRVTLRCSPRSGDLSVYWYQQSLDQGLQFLIQYYNGEERAKGNILERFSAQQFPDLHSELNLSSLELGDSALYFCASKRGGGIGYGYTFGSGTRLTVV.

This clone came up a few times. The gene calls are TRBV9 and TRBJ1-1; 7 nucleotides line up with TRBD1. The trim removed 5 bases at V and 3 bases at J, leaving 16 bases unmatched. Germline V gene data show CDR1 as SGDLS and CDR2 as YYNGEE. The CDR3 spans 17 residues. CDR3 region: CASSNRGGDTRDTEAFF. The CDR3 DNA reads as TGTGCCAGCAGTAACAGGGGCGGAGATACCCGGGACACTGAAGCTTTCTTT.

The rearrangement uses TRBV5-4 and TRBJ2-3, with D possibly being TRBD2 (5 bases). This CDR3 is built from 15 residues. V was shortened by 1 base and J by 3 bases, with 12 bases between the two germline ends. Germline values: CDR1 SGHNT, CDR2 YYREEE (reference sequence). CDR3 loop: CASSLKVRGTDTQYF. Written as DNA, the CDR3 is TGTGCCAGCAGCTTGAAGGTACGGGGAACAGATACGCAGTATTTT.

The chain is built from TRBV19 and TRBJ2-7; the D gene is possibly TRBD1 (5 bases). CDR1 and CDR2 from the germline V gene are LNHDA and SQIVND (reference sequence). V was clipped by 3 bases and J by 0 bases, with 12 bases between them. CDR3 length: 15 amino acids. The CDR3 spells CASSIGLGVSYEQYF. CDR3 DNA: TGTGCCAGTAGTATTGGTCTAGGGGTCTCCTACGAGCAGTACTTC.

The rearrangement uses TRBV5-1 and TRBJ2-3; the match to TRBD2 covers 9 bases. V was clipped by 0 bases and J by 5 bases; unmatched bases: 4. CDR1 is SGHRS and CDR2 is YFSETQ in the germline V gene. The CDR3 covers 15 residues. The CDR3 loop is CASSLAAGGRDTQYF. The CDR3 nucleotides are TGCGCCAGCAGCTTGGCGGCGGGGGGGCGAGATACGCAGTATTTT.

CDR3 loop: CASSLTFLFRGSGTDTQYF. The CDR3 region has the DNA TGTGCCAGCAGCTTGACGTTTCTCTTTCGGGGATCCGGGACAGATACGCAGTATTTT. This sequence joins TRBV5-6 and TRBJ2-3; TRBD2 might be the D (5 bases). V shed 1 base and J shed 3 bases, with 24 bases lying between them. The CDR3 runs 19 residues. Germline V gene data show CDR1 as SGHDT and CDR2 as YYEEEE.

The chain combines TRBV25-1 with TRBJ1-1; TRBD1 is a possible D gene (5 bases). Germline-derived CDR1 and CDR2 are MGHDK and SYGVNS. This CDR3 is built from 14 residues. Trimming removed 2 bases at V and 1 base at J, with 8 bases between. DNA for the CDR3: TGTGCCAGCAGTGAAGGGGGGAAGAACACTGAAGCTTTCTTT. Protein product: CASSEGGKNTEAFF.

This clone was observed once. V usage is TRBV5-6 and J usage is TRBJ2-7; D is perhaps TRBD2 (5 bases). The V gene lost 4 bases and the J gene lost 2 bases, with 10 bases spanning the gap. The germline V gene has CDR1 SGHDT and CDR2 YYEEEE. The CDR3 extends over 13 amino acids. The CDR3 DNA reads TGTGCCAGCAGCCAACGGGGTCCCTACGAGCAGTACTTC. Protein product: CASSQRGPYEQYF.

The CDR3 sequence: CASSASGGKQFF. The DNA of the CDR3 is TGTGCCAGCAGTGCCAGCGGGGGGAAACAGTTCTTC. The chain uses TRBV2 and TRBJ2-1, with 9 positions matching TRBD2. The CDR3 sequence is 12 residues long. V lost 4 bases and J lost 13; bases outside the gene matches: 5. Per germline, CDR1 SNHLY and CDR2 FYNNEI. Looking up the rest from reference TRBV2 and TRBJ2-1 gives the full variable domain: EPEVTQTPSHQVTQMGQEVILRCVPISNHLYFYWYRQILGQKVEFLVSFYNNEISEKSEIFDDQFSVERPDGSNFTLKIRSTKLEDSAMYFCASSASGGKQFFGPGTRLTVL.

The V gene is TRBV7-8, the J gene TRBJ1-5; D is perhaps TRBD1 (6 bases). This CDR3 contains 15 residues. Germline CDR1 is SGHVS and CDR2 is FQNEAQ. Between the trimmed V and J ends, which lost 5 bases and 3 bases, there was a span of 14 bases. In nucleotides, the CDR3 is TGTGCCAGCAGCGCCTACAGGGCGAACAATCAGCCCCAGCATTTT. Amino acids: CASSAYRANNQPQHF.

The genes are TRBV6-5 and TRBJ2-1, with 8 nucleotides matching TRBD1. The CDR3 contains 14 residues. Trimming took 10 bases from V and 1 from J; bases not matched to a gene: 6. CDR1 is MNHEY, CDR2 SVGAGI, per germline. Here the CDR3 reads CATTGVGSYNEQFF. CDR3 in DNA: TGTGCCACGACAGGGGTAGGATCCTACAATGAGCAGTTCTTC.